The 19 T cell receptor beta chains in this list originate from one sample, sequenced in a study of T cell repertoires in cytomegalovirus infection. MiXCR was run by TCRdb on the reads, yielding one entry per CDR3 protein. The profile shows approximately 550,000 distinct CDR3 sequences, 15% to 20% of them singletons. Sequenced input: CD8+ T cells from PBMCs. The receptors shown here come from a human donor in good health (CMV status not recorded). Some clones in this sample may be carry-over from other donors' samples.

In this sample, this clonotype turned up many times. The chain employs TRBV6-5 and TRBJ2-2, with 7 bases matching TRBD2. CDR3 size: 13 residues. V shed 6 bases, J shed 7 bases, and the junction held 5 bases outside the gene matches. The germline V gene encodes CDR1 MNHEY and CDR2 SVGAGI. The CDR3 reads CASSILAGGELFF. The CDR3 DNA sequence: TGTGCCAGCAGCATCTTAGCGGGCGGGGAGCTGTTTTTT.

Many counts were recorded for this clonotype. The chain recombines TRBV27 with TRBJ2-7, with 9 positions matching TRBD2. The germline gives CDR1 MNHEY, CDR2 SMNVEV (reference sequence). The junction had 9 bases not matched to a gene; V was cut back by 8 bases and J by 4 bases. This CDR3 is 14 amino acids long. In DNA, the CDR3 is TGTGCCAGCTCCATAGCGGGAGTTGGGTACGAGCAGTACTTC. This sequence encodes CASSIAGVGYEQYF.

The chain has TRBV6-4 and TRBJ2-7; D might be TRBD1 (5 bases). This CDR3 spans 13 amino acids. Germline V gives CDR1 MRHNA, CDR2 SNTAGT. The V and J ends lost 2 bases and 7 bases respectively, with 12 bases between them. The CDR3 DNA follows: TGTGCCAGCAGTGACGGGGCAGGGCGAGAGCAGTACTTC. Amino acids: CASSDGAGREQYF.

This clonotype was counted at least ten times. The chain carries TRBV7-9 and TRBJ2-7; D is perhaps TRBD2 (5 bases). The CDR3 is 12 residues long. V lost 4 bases to trimming and J lost 5 bases, with 9 bases between them. The V gene's germline CDR1 is SEHNR and CDR2 FQNEAQ (reference sequence). The CDR3 nucleotides read TGTGCCAGCAGCTCTGGACTTCACGAGCAGTACTTC. Protein sequence: CASSSGLHEQYF. The full variable domain, completed using reference TRBV7-9 and TRBJ2-7, is DTGVSQNPRHKITKRGQNVTFRCDPISEHNRLYWYRQTLGQGPEFLTYFQNEAQLEKSRLLSDRFSAERPKGSFSTLEIQRTEQGDSAMYLCASSSGLHEQYFGPGTRLTVT.

This clonotype was counted many times. The chain is built from TRBV28 and TRBJ1-2, with no clear D. CDR1 is MDHEN and CDR2 is SYDVKM in the germline V gene. Trimming cost V 5 bases and J 4 bases, with 17 bases left between them. This CDR3 spans 15 amino acids. CDR3 sequence: CASSPLGVVTYGYTF. For the CDR3, the DNA is TGTGCCAGCAGTCCCCTGGGAGTTGTAACCTATGGCTACACCTTC.

The chain couples TRBV19 to TRBJ2-7; 10 nucleotides line up with TRBD2. With V trimmed by 3 bases and J by 5 bases, 1 base remained unmatched. Germline V gene sequence: CDR1 LNHDA, CDR2 SQIVND (reference sequence). CDR3 length: 13 amino acids. The CDR3 sequence: CASSIGTSDEQYF. The CDR3 DNA follows: TGTGCCAGTAGTATCGGGACTAGCGACGAGCAGTACTTC.

This clonotype was recorded many times. The chain has TRBV7-3 and TRBJ1-2; 8 bases match TRBD1. V lost 2 bases to trimming and J lost 0 bases; unmatched junction nucleotides: 14. The CDR3 extends over 19 amino acids. From germline, CDR1 is SGHTA and CDR2 FQGTGA. This CDR3 reads CASSLSGGALPDPNYGYTF. For the CDR3, the DNA is TGTGCCAGCAGCTTATCAGGGGGCGCATTACCGGATCCTAACTATGGCTACACCTTC.

This clonotype was seen at least ten times. The CDR3 sequence is CASDPGLNYNEQFF. Written as DNA, the CDR3 is TGTGCTAGTGACCCGGGACTAAATTACAATGAGCAGTTCTTC. This chain links TRBV12-5 with TRBJ2-1, with 7 bases lining up with TRBD2. CDR1 LGHNT and CDR2 FRNRAP come from the germline V gene. V lost 7 bases to trimming and J lost 4 bases; unmatched junction nucleotides: 7. This CDR3 is built from 14 residues.

This clonotype was counted ten times or more. The V gene is TRBV6-2 or TRBV6-3, the J gene TRBJ1-6; D is uncertain. This CDR3 contains 15 residues. The germline V gene has CDR1 MNHEY and CDR2 SVGEGT. The ends were cut back, 2 bases at V and 9 bases at J, with 14 bases in the middle. The CDR3 DNA sequence: TGTGCCAGCAGTTACCTCGATGAGGAAGCTTCACCCCTCCACTTT. Protein sequence: CASSYLDEEASPLHF.

The V and J genes are TRBV7-9 and TRBJ2-6; TRBD2 agrees at 7 bases. After removal of 4 bases from V and 12 bases from J, the junction contained 9 bases not matched to a gene. The CDR3 is made up of 14 amino acids. Germline lookup yields CDR1 SEHNR and CDR2 FQNEAQ (reference sequence). The CDR3 region is CASSWTRASSVLTF. As DNA, the CDR3 is TGTGCCAGCAGCTGGACTAGAGCATCCTCCGTCCTGACTTTC. Full variable domain (missing parts from reference TRBV7-9 and TRBJ2-6): DTGVSQNPRHKITKRGQNVTFRCDPISEHNRLYWYRQTLGQGPEFLTYFQNEAQLEKSRLLSDRFSAERPKGSFSTLEIQRTEQGDSAMYLCASSWTRASSVLTFGAGSRLTVL.

The gene calls are TRBV30 and TRBJ1-5, with D uncertain. The CDR3 covers 13 residues. CDR1 GTSNPN and CDR2 SVGIG come from the germline V gene (reference sequence). With 5 bases removed from V and 3 bases from J, the gap between germline ends came to 11 bases. The CDR3 nucleotides are TGTGCCTGGGCGGACGGGGACAATCAGCCCCAGCATTTT. It translates to CAWADGDNQPQHF. Full variable domain (missing parts from reference TRBV30 and TRBJ1-5): SQTIHQWPATLVQPVGSPLSLECTVEGTSNPNLYWYRQAAGRGLQLLFYSVGIGQISSEVPQNLSASRPQDRQFILSSKKLLLSDSGFYLCAWADGDNQPQHFGDGTRLSIL.

This clonotype was counted ten times or more. The chain couples TRBV7-8 to TRBJ2-7; weak D call: TRBD2 (5 bases). V shed 3 bases and J shed 1 base, with 13 bases lying between them. Germline lookup yields CDR1 SGHVS and CDR2 FQNEAQ. The CDR3 contains 15 residues. This CDR3 is CASSFYGRGSYEQYF. CDR3 DNA sequence: TGTGCCAGCAGCTTTTATGGACGGGGTTCCTACGAGCAGTACTTC.

This clonotype was seen many times. V gene TRBV19 combines with J gene TRBJ1-1; D might be TRBD1 (5 bases). This CDR3 has 13 residues. Deletions cut 7 bases from V and 4 bases from J, with 13 bases between. Germline CDR1 LNHDA, CDR2 SQIVND (reference sequence). DNA of the CDR3: TGTGCCAGTAAGGGGTATAAGGGCACTGAAGCTTTCTTT. This translates into CASKGYKGTEAFF.

At least ten counts were recorded for this clonotype. The chain's CDR3 is CASSGQEQFF. CDR3 sequence (DNA): TGTGCCAGCAGCGGACAGGAGCAGTTCTTC. The chain couples TRBV12-3 or TRBV12-4 to TRBJ2-1; perhaps TRBD1 as D (6 bases). This CDR3 is built from 10 residues. Trimming cost V 6 bases and J 10 bases, with 7 bases left between them.

This clonotype was picked up a small number of times. The rearrangement links TRBV25-1 to TRBJ1-1; D is possibly TRBD1 (6 bases). Germline assignment: CDR1 MGHDK and CDR2 SYGVNS. The CDR3 is 13 residues long. The germline V and J ends were trimmed by 4 bases and 9 bases, with 15 bases remaining between them. The CDR3 nucleotides read TGTGCCAGCAGTGCTGGGGGCGCGCTGAAAGCTTTCTTT. Translation: CASSAGGALKAFF.

This clonotype showed up many times. The chain combines TRBV19 with TRBJ1-5, with 9 bases matching TRBD1. Looked up from germline, CDR1 is LNHDA and CDR2 is SQIVND (reference sequence). The CDR3 has 14 amino acids. Losses at the gene ends were 11 bases for V and 5 bases for J; bases not matched to a gene: 10. CDR3 nucleotides: TGTGCCGGCACTCCCGGGACAGGGCATCAGCCCCAGCATTTT. This sequence encodes CAGTPGTGHQPQHF.

The V gene is TRBV28, the J gene TRBJ2-6, with 8 nucleotides matching TRBD2. The V gene's germline CDR1 is MDHEN and CDR2 SYDVKM. Losses at the gene ends were 3 bases for V and 0 bases for J; bases not matched to a gene: 10. The CDR3 totals 19 residues. CDR3 region: CASSFPGTSPSSGANVLTF. The CDR3, as DNA: TGTGCCAGCAGTTTCCCCGGGACTAGTCCCAGCTCTGGGGCCAACGTCCTGACTTTC.

In this sample, this clonotype turned up many times. CDR3 sequence: CASSLDGRRDEQFF. The CDR3 DNA reads as TGTGCCAGCAGCTTAGACGGGAGGAGAGATGAGCAGTTCTTC. The chain has TRBV7-9 and TRBJ2-1; 7 bases align to TRBD2. The V segment lost 1 base and the J segment 8 bases; nucleotides outside the gene matches: 5. Germline V gives CDR1 SEHNR, CDR2 FQNEAQ (reference sequence). There are 14 residues in the CDR3.

This clonotype was detected a few times. The V gene is TRBV20-1, the J gene TRBJ2-3; 7 nucleotides agree with TRBD2. Germline assignment: CDR1 DFQATT and CDR2 SNEGSKA (reference sequence). V dropped 0 bases and J dropped 0; count of bases not matched to a gene: 9. This CDR3 comprises 17 residues. DNA for the CDR3: TGCAGTGCTAGAGATCGTTTGCTAGCGGAAAGCACAGATACGCAGTATTTT. This encodes CSARDRLLAESTDTQYF.